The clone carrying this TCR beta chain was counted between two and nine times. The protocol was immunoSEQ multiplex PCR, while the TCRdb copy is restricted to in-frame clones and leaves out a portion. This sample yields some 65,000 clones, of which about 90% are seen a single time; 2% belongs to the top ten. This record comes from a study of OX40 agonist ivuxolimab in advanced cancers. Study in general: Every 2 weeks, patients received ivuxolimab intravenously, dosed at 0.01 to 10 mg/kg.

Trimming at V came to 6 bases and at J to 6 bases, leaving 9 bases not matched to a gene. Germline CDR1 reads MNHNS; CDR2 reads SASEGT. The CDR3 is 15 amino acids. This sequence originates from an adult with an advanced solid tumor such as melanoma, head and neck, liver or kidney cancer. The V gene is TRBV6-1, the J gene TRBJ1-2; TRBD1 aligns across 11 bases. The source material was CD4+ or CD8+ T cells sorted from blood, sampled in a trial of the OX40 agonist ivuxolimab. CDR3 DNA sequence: TGTGCCAGCAGGCCTCCGGGGACAGGGGGAAATGGCTACACCTTC. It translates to CASRPPGTGGNGYTF.